The entry that follows covers one T cell receptor beta chain sequence. Its antigen is still unknown. Additional DNA sequences in this sample encode the identical CDR3. The sample originates from a study of shared clonotypes between healthy human individuals. Whole-study findings and limits: Rarefaction showed that sequencing of sorted subsets was incomplete (despite large depth). Richness estimates generally favored naive over memory subsets.

Using immunoSEQ multiplex PCR, the repertoire was profiled, and TCRdb retains in-frame clones only, with some absent. This sample has roughly 1.5 million clones, with 95% to 99% found just once. All of the donors resided in Nashville, Tennessee, and each was a Caucasian adult. Negatively enriched CD4+ T cells were divided by CD45RA into naive and memory. Germline V CDR1 and CDR2: MDHEN, SYDVKM. V lost 11 bases and J 4 bases, leaving 18 bases between the germline ends. The CDR3 consists of 14 residues. The rearrangement uses TRBV28 and TRBJ1-5, with D hard to call. Sequencing was performed on naive CD4+ T cells sorted from blood. Subset meaning: CD45RA+ positively selected. The receptor comes from a man under 40 in good health. The CDR3 here is CASSRGGSNQPQHF. The CDR3 DNA sequence: TGTGCCTCCAGCCGCGGCGGATCAAATCAGCCCCAGCATTTT.